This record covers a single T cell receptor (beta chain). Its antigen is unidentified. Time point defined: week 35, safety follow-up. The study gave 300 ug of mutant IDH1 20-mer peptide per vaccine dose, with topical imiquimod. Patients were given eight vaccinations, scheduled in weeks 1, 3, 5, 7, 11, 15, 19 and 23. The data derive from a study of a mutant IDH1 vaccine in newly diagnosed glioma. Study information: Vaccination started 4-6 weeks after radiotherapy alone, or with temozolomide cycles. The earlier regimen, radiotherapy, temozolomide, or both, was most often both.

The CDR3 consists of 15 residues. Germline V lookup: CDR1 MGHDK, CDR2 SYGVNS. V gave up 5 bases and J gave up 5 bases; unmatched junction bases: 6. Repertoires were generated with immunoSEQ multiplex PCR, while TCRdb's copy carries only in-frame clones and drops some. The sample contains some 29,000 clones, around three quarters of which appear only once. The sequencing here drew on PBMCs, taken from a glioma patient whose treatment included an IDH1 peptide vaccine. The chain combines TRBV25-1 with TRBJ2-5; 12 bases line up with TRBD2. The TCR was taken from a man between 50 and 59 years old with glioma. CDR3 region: CASSPTSGSVETQYF. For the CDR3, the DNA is TGTGCCAGCAGTCCGACTAGCGGGAGTGTGGAGACCCAGTACTTC.